The clone carrying this T cell receptor (beta chain) was recorded many times. Its antigen is as yet unknown. The sample originates from a study of T cells in Graves' hyperthyroidism and ophthalmopathy. Study-wide results and limits: The majority of expanded thyroid clonotypes above 0.001 also appeared in blood. Ophthalmopathy was predicted by the model a median of about 6.5 months ahead of onset.

The CDR3 spans 14 residues. The germline gives CDR1 KGHSH, CDR2 LQKENI. V was clipped by 1 base and J by 0 bases, with 5 bases between them. Patients aged 18 to 65 with hyperthyroidism were newly diagnosed, with duration under 2 months. Those patients with uncontrolled infection, other autoimmune disease, pregnancy or lactation were excluded. TCR beta CDR3 region amplification was performed from RNA transcripts. TCR CDR3 underwent first-round RT-PCR with the HTBI primer set. Each CDR3 protein gets one entry after TCRdb re-called the multiplex PCR reads with MiXCR. The sample carries approximately 370,000 distinct CDR3 sequences, about a sixth recorded once.

The sample taken for sequencing was blood. The chain uses TRBV18 and TRBJ2-3; D not certain. The receptor comes from a woman in her twenties or thirties with Graves' hyperthyroidism that later progressed to Graves' ophthalmopathy. CDR3 in DNA: TGTGCCAGCTCACCACGTCGGAGCACAGATACGCAGTATTTT. This gives the protein CASSPRRSTDTQYF.